Presented here are 17 T cell receptor beta chains from one specimen sequenced in a study of blood T cells in healthy people across ages. A sample-barcoded 5' primer and a J-beta primer mix were used in a second PCR of roughly 6 to 11 cycles. TCRdb re-called the 5' RACE reads through MiXCR, storing one row per CDR3 protein. The data show just under 750,000 distinct CDR3 sequences, about 24% seen once. Specimen: blood. These receptors were obtained from a man aged 70-80 years in good health.

Many counts were recorded for this clonotype. The chain uses TRBV28 and TRBJ2-5; weak D call: TRBD1 (5 bases). Germline V gene lookup returns CDR1 MDHEN and CDR2 SYDVKM. The CDR3 runs to 13 residues. The germline V and J ends were trimmed by 2 bases and 2 bases, with 6 bases remaining between them. This chain's CDR3 is CASSLPGQETQYF. CDR3 DNA sequence: TGTGCCAGCAGTTTACCAGGGCAAGAGACCCAGTACTTC.

The chain recombines TRBV2 with TRBJ1-1, with no clear D. Trimming cost V 10 bases and J 5 bases, with 5 bases left between them. Germline V gives CDR1 SNHLY, CDR2 FYNNEI. There are 9 residues in the CDR3. CDR3 DNA sequence: TGTGCCATTGAGACTGAAGCTTTCTTT. This codes for CAIETEAFF.

The J gene is TRBJ1-5, the V gene TRBV20-1; no clear D gene. Trimming pared 1 base from V and 1 base from J, leaving 8 bases between. This CDR3 has 14 residues. Germline CDR1 reads DFQATT; CDR2 reads SNEGSKA (reference sequence). The CDR3 here is CSARVRQSNQPQHF. The CDR3 DNA reads as TGCAGTGCTAGAGTGCGTCAAAGCAATCAGCCCCAGCATTTT.

This clonotype appeared many times. The rearrangement joins TRBV6-6 to TRBJ1-4; D is perhaps TRBD1 (5 bases). Looked up from germline, CDR1 is MNHNY and CDR2 is SVGAGI (reference sequence). This CDR3 contains 15 residues. V was cut by 0 bases and J by 5 bases, with 10 bases left in between. The CDR3 spells CASSYSGAGNEKLFF. CDR3 nucleotide sequence: TGTGCCAGCAGTTACTCCGGGGCCGGGAATGAAAAACTGTTTTTT.

The chain uses TRBV7-2 and TRBJ2-1, with 9 bases lining up with TRBD2. In germline, CDR1 is SGHTA, CDR2 FQGNSA. This CDR3 is built from 16 residues. Trimming removed 4 bases from V and 6 bases from J; junction bases left unmatched: 10. The CDR3 DNA reads as TGTGCCAGCAGCTCCCAGAGGGGCGGGAGGGCCAATGAGCAGTTCTTC. Its protein is CASSSQRGGRANEQFF.

This CDR3 is CASSPGQGLALTGELFF. The CDR3 DNA reads TGTGCCAGCAGCCCGGGGCAGGGCCTCGCGTTGACCGGGGAGCTGTTTTTT. This rearrangement joins TRBV12-3 or TRBV12-4 to TRBJ2-2; tentatively, D is TRBD1 or TRBD2 (5 bases each). The germline V and J ends were trimmed by 6 bases and 5 bases, with 22 bases remaining between them. The CDR3 extends over 17 amino acids.

This clonotype has only a few counts. J is TRBJ1-5 and V is TRBV12-3 or TRBV12-4; 7 bases map to TRBD1. The CDR3 sequence is 14 residues long. V lost 6 bases to trimming and J lost 1 base; unmatched junction nucleotides: 3. The DNA of the CDR3 is TGTGCCAGCAGGCCGGGACAGAGCAATCAGCCCCAGCATTTT. Protein: CASRPGQSNQPQHF.

The V gene is TRBV10-2, the J gene TRBJ1-1; D unresolved. The V gene's germline CDR1 is WSHSY and CDR2 SAAADI. The germline V and J ends were trimmed by 7 bases and 1 base, with 10 bases remaining between them. The CDR3 is 13 amino acids. CDR3 in amino acids: CASIRAGNTEAFF. The CDR3 nucleotides are TGCGCCAGCATCCGTGCTGGGAACACTGAAGCTTTCTTT.

The J gene is TRBJ2-7, the V gene TRBV7-2, with D possibly TRBD1 on 7 matching bases. Deletions cut 2 bases from V and 7 bases from J, with 21 bases between. This CDR3 comprises 16 residues. Germline V CDR1 and CDR2: SGHTA, FQGNSA. CDR3 sequence reads: CASSLSGGRGLAEQYF. The CDR3 DNA reads as TGTGCCAGCAGCTTATCAGGGGGGCGCGGGTTGGCTGAGCAGTACTTC.

The table lists this clonotype with a few counts. The chain couples TRBV7-2 to TRBJ2-1; tentative D call: TRBD2 (5 bases). This CDR3 contains 15 residues. Looked up from germline, CDR1 is SGHTA and CDR2 is FQGNSA. Trimming left V 2 bases short and J 6 bases short, with 14 bases between. The CDR3 bases are TGTGCCAGCAGCTTAATGGAGGTCCGAGGCAATGAGCAGTTCTTC. Its protein product is CASSLMEVRGNEQFF.

This clonotype was seen a handful of times. The CDR3 protein is CASSQELTGNQPQHF. The CDR3 nucleotides are TGCGCCAGCAGCCAAGAATTGACGGGGAATCAGCCCCAGCATTTT. The chain carries TRBV4-3 and TRBJ1-5; the D is unclear. The germline gives CDR1 LGHNA, CDR2 YSLEER. V was clipped by 0 bases and J by 4 bases, with 10 bases between them. The CDR3 extends over 15 amino acids.

This clonotype was counted between two and nine times. The rearrangement joins TRBV7-2 to TRBJ2-5; D gene uncertain. The J call may be incorrect, as the DNA end agrees better with TRBJ2-1. CDR3 size: 11 residues. Germline CDR1 and CDR2: SGHTA and FQGNSA. The CDR3, as DNA: TGTGCCAGCAGCTACGAATATGAGCAGTTCTTC. This codes for CASSYEYEQFF.

This clonotype has only a few counts. This CDR3 is CASSTPEGGHYNEQFF. The CDR3, as DNA: TGTGCCAGCAGTACTCCGGAGGGGGGGCACTACAATGAGCAGTTCTTC. The J gene is TRBJ2-1, the V gene TRBV28, with a weak D call TRBD2 (7 bases). Germline V gene lookup returns CDR1 MDHEN and CDR2 SYDVKM. The V gene lost 5 bases and the J gene lost 3 bases, with 17 bases spanning the gap. CDR3 size: 16 residues.

The chain is built from TRBV20-1 and TRBJ2-2; no reliable D call. This CDR3 is 13 amino acids long. V was trimmed by 5 bases and J by 2 bases, leaving 9 bases between them. CDR1 is DFQATT and CDR2 is SNEGSKA in the germline V gene (reference sequence). CDR3 loop: CSAFDTNTGELFF. The CDR3 bases are TGCAGTGCTTTCGACACCAACACCGGGGAGCTGTTTTTT.

The chain employs TRBV20-1 and TRBJ1-1; D is perhaps TRBD1 (6 bases). V was trimmed by 4 bases and J by 6 bases, leaving 15 bases between them. There are 13 residues in the CDR3. CDR1 DFQATT and CDR2 SNEGSKA come from the germline V gene (reference sequence). In DNA, the CDR3 is TGCAGTGCTAAAAAACAGGGTTTACCTGAAGCTTTCTTT. Amino acids: CSAKKQGLPEAFF.

The chain has TRBV28 and TRBJ1-5; 7 bases match TRBD1. V dropped 2 bases and J dropped 0; count of bases not matched to a gene: 7. Germline V gene lookup returns CDR1 MDHEN and CDR2 SYDVKM. The length of the CDR3 is 17 residues. CDR3 residues: CASSLDRDRNSNQPQHF. The CDR3 DNA is TGTGCCAGCAGTTTAGACCGGGACAGAAATAGCAATCAGCCCCAGCATTTT.

The V gene is TRBV24-1, the J gene TRBJ2-5; tentative D call: TRBD1 (5 bases). V lost 4 bases, J lost 1 base, and 9 bases lay in between. The germline V gene encodes CDR1 KGHDR and CDR2 SFDVKD. CDR3 size: 14 residues. CDR3 loop: CATSEKGIQETQYF. The CDR3 nucleotides read TGTGCCACCAGTGAAAAGGGGATCCAAGAGACCCAGTACTTC.